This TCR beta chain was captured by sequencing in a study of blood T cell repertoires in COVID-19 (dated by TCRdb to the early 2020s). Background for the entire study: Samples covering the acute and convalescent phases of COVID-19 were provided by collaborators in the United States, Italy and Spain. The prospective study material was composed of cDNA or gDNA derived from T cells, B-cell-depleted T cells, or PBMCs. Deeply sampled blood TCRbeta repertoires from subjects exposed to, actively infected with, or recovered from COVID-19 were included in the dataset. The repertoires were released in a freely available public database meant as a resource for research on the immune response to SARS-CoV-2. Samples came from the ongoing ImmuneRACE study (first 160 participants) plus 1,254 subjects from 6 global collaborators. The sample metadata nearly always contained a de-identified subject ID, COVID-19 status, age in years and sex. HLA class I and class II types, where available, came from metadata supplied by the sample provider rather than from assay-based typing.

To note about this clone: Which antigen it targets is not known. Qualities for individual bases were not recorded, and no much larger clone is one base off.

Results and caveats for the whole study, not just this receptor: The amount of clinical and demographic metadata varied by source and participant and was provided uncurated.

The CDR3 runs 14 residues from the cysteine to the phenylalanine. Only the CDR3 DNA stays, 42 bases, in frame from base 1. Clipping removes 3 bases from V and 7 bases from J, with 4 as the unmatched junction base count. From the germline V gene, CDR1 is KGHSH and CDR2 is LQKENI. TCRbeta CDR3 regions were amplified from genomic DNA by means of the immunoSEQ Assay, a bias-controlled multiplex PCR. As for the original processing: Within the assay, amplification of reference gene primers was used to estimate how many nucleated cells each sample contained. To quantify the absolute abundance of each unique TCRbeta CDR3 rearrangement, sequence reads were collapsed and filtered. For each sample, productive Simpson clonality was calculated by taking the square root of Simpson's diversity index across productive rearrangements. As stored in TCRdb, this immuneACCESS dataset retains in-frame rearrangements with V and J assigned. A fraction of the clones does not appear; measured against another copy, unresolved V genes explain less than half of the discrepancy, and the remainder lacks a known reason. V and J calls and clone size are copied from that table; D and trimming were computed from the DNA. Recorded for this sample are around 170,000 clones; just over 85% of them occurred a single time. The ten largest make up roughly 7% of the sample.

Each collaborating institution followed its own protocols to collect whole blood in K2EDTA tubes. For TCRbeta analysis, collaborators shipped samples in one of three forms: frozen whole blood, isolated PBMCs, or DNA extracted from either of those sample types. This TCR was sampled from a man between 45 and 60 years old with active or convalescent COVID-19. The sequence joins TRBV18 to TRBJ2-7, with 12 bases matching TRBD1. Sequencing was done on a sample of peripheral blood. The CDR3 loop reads CASSPGTGGQEQYF. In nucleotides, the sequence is TGTGCCAGCTCACCCGGGACAGGGGGCCAAGAGCAGTACTTC.